This T cell receptor (beta chain) was documented in a study of Graves' ophthalmopathy and Graves' hyperthyroidism. General observations from the study: A 13-signature model separated ophthalmopathy from stable hyperthyroidism, reaching approximately 88% sensitivity and about 81% specificity cross-validated.

Clinical symptoms and serum thyroxine were used for diagnosis; TRAb, thyroid ultrasound and orbital computed tomography were also relied on. The sequenced template was RNA, covering the TCR beta CDR3 region. First-round RT-PCR used HTBI primers; second-round multiplex PCR followed. A single record per CDR3 protein comes from TCRdb applying MiXCR to the multiplex PCR reads. The table includes 200,000 to 250,000 distinct CDR3 sequences, around 50% detected once. The CDR3 has 15 amino acids. Trimming pared 6 bases from V and 4 bases from J, leaving 19 bases between. Germline-derived CDR1 and CDR2 are SEHNR and FQNEAQ (reference sequence). This clonotype was detected a few times. The antigen is undetermined.

The TCR originated in an adult man with Graves' ophthalmopathy. V and J are TRBV7-9 and TRBJ2-7, with a weak D call TRBD2 (5 bases). The sample was peripheral blood. The CDR3 loop reads CASRPNRDETYEQYF. In DNA, the CDR3 is TGTGCCAGCAGACCTAACCGGGATGAAACATACGAGCAGTACTTC. The complete variable domain, with remaining parts taken from reference TRBV7-9 and TRBJ2-7, reads DTGVSQNPRHKITKRGQNVTFRCDPISEHNRLYWYRQTLGQGPEFLTYFQNEAQLEKSRLLSDRFSAERPKGSFSTLEIQRTEQGDSAMYLCASRPNRDETYEQYFGPGTRLTVT.